This T cell receptor beta chain comes out of a study of blood T cell repertoires in COVID-19. V lost 0 bases and J lost 4, with 11 bases in between. The CDR3 has 15 residues. CDR1 is SGHRS and CDR2 is YFSETQ in the germline V gene. In the original processing: Estimated nucleated cell counts came from reference gene primer amplification. Using immunoSEQ multiplex PCR, the repertoire was profiled, and TCRdb retains in-frame clones only, with some absent. The DNA was the basis for D and trimming; V, J and clone size are from that table. This table holds about 210,000 clones, around four fifths found once. Regarding this clone: Other DNA sequences in this specimen translate into the identical CDR3.

For recovered donors of Cohort 3, there were two negative PCRs, clearance, or symptom resolution. Sequencing was done on a sample of PBMCs or T cells enriched from blood (not recorded which). The TCR sequence derives from a middle-aged man who had recovered from COVID-19. V usage is TRBV5-1 and J usage is TRBJ2-1; TRBD2 might be the D (6 bases). The CDR3 DNA sequence: TGCGCCAGCAGCTTGGTCGCGGGGAGTTACAATGAGCAGTTCTTC. This encodes CASSLVAGSYNEQFF.